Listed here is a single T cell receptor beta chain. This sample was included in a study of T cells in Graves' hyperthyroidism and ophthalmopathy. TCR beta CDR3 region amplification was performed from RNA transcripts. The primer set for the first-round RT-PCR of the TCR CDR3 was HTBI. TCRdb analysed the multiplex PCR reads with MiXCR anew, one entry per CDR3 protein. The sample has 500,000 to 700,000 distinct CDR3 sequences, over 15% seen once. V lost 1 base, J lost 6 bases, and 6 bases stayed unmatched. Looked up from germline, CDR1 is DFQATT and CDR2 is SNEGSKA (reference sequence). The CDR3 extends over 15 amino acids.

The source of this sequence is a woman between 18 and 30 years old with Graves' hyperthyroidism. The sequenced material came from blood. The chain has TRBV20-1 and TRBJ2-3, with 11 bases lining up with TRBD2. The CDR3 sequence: CSARGRLAGRDTQYF. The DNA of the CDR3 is TGCAGTGCTAGAGGTCGACTAGCGGGGCGGGATACGCAGTATTTT.